This TCR beta chain was found in a study of T cell responses to AZD1222 COVID-19 vaccine. Unmatched junction bases numbered 6, after V lost 8 bases and J lost 7 bases. There are 13 residues in the CDR3. The assay was immunoSEQ multiplex PCR, and TCRdb's table has in-frame clones only and misses some. In the table there are around 130,000 clones, about 94% of which are singletons. The sample consisted of peripheral blood, taken on day 0 of AZD1222 vaccination. The chain carries TRBV12-3 or TRBV12-4 and TRBJ2-2; 8 bases are a match to TRBD2. This TCR came from an adult in good health. The CDR3 nucleotides read TGTGCCAGCCTCCCGGGGGGGCGCGGGGAGCTGTTTTTT. It specifies CASLPGGRGELFF.